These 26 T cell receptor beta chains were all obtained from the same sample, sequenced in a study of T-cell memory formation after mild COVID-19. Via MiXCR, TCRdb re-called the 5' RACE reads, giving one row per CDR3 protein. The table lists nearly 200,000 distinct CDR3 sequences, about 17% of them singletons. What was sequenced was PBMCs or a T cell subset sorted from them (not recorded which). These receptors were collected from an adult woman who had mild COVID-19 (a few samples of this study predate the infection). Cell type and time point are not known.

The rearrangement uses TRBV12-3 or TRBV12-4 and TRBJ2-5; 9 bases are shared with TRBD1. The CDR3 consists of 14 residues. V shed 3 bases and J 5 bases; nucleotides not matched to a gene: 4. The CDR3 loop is CASSFRTGAETQYF. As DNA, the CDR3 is TGTGCCAGCAGTTTCAGGACAGGGGCTGAGACCCAGTACTTC.

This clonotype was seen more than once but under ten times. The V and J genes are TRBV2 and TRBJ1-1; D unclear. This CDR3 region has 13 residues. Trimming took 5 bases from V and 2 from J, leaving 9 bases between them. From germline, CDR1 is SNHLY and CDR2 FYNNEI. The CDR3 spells CASSRHGNTEAFF. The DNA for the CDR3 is TGTGCCAGCAGTCGACACGGAAACACTGAAGCTTTCTTT. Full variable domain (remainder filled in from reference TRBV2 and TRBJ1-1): EPEVTQTPSHQVTQMGQEVILRCVPISNHLYFYWYRQILGQKVEFLVSFYNNEISEKSEIFDDQFSVERPDGSNFTLKIRSTKLEDSAMYFCASSRHGNTEAFFGQGTRLTVV.

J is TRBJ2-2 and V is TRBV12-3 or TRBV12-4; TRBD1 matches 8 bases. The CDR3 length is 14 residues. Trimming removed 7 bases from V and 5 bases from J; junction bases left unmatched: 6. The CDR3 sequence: CASIRTGTTGELFF. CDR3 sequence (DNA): TGTGCCAGCATCAGGACAGGGACGACCGGGGAGCTGTTTTTT.

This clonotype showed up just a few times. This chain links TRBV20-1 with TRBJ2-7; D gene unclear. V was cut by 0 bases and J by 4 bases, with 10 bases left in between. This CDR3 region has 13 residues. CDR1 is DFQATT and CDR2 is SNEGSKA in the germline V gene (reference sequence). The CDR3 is CSARDLMGYEQYF. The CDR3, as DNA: TGCAGTGCTAGAGATCTGATGGGGTACGAGCAGTACTTC.

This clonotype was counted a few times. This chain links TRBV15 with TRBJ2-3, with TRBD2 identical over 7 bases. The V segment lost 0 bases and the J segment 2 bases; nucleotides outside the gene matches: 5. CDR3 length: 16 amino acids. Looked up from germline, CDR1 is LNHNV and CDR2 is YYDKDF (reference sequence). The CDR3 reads CATSRDRGGDTDTQYF. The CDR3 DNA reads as TGTGCCACCAGCAGAGATCGTGGGGGGGACACAGATACGCAGTATTTT.

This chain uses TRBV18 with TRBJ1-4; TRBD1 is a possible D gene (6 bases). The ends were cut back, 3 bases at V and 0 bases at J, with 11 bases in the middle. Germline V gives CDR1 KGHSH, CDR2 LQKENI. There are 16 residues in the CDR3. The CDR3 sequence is CASSPQGTSTNEKLFF. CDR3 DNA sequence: TGTGCCAGCTCACCCCAGGGGACCTCAACTAATGAAAAACTGTTTTTT.

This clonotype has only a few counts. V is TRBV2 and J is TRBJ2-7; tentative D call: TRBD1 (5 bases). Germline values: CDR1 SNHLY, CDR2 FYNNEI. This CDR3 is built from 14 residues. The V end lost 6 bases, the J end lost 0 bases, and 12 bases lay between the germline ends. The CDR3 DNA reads TGTGCCAGCAGAGTCAGGGTTTACTCCTACGAGCAGTACTTC. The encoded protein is CASRVRVYSYEQYF.

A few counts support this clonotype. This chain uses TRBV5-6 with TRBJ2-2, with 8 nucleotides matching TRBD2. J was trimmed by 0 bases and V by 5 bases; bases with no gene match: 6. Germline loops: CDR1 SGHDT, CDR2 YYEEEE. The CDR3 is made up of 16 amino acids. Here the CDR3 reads CASSVPGLANTGELFF. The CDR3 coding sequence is TGTGCCAGCAGTGTACCGGGACTAGCGAACACCGGGGAGCTGTTTTTT.

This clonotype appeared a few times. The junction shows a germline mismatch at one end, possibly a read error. Here the CDR3 DNA reads TGCGCCAGCAGTTCCGGGACAGGGGGCTTACGGACCGGGGAGCTGGTTTTT. As protein: CASSSGTGGLRTGELVF. This chain joins TRBV5-1 and TRBJ2-2, with TRBD1 matching over 12 bases. Germline assignment: CDR1 SGHRS and CDR2 YFSETQ. This CDR3 has 17 amino acids.

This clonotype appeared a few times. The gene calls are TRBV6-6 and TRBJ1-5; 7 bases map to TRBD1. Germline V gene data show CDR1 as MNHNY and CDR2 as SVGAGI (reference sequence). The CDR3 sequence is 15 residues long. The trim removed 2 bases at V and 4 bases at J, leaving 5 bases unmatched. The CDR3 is CASSYPRDSNQPQHF. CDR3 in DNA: TGTGCCAGCAGTTACCCCCGGGACAGTAATCAGCCCCAGCATTTT.

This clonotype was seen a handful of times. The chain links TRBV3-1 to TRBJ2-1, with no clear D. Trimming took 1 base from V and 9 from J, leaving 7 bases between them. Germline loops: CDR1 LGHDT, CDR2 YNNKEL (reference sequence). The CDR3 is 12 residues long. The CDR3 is CASSQGRREQFF. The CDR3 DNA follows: TGTGCCAGCAGCCAAGGGCGTCGTGAGCAGTTCTTC.

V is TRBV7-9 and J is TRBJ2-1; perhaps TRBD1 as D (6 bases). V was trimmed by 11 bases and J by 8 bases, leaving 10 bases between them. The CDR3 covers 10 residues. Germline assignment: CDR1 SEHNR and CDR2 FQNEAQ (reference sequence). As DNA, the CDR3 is TGTGCCGAGGGGGAATATGAGCAGTTCTTC. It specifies CAEGEYEQFF.

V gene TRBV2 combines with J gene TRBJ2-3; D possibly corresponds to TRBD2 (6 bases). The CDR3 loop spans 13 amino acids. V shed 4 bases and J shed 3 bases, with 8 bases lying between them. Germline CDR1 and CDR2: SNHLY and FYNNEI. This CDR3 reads CASSVEGTDTQYF. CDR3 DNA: TGTGCCAGCAGTGTGGAGGGGACAGATACGCAGTATTTT.

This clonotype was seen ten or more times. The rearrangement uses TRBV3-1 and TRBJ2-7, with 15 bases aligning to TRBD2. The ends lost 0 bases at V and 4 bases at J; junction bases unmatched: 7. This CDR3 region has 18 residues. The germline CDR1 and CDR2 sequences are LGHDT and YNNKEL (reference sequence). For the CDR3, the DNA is TGTGCCAGCAGCCAAGATCTCTGGACTAGCGGGAGGGGTTACGAGCAGTACTTC. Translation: CASSQDLWTSGRGYEQYF.

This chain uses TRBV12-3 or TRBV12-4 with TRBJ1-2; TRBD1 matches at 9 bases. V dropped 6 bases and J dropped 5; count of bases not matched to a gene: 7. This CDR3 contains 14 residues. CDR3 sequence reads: CASSLGTGKYGYTF. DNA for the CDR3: TGTGCCAGCAGCCTGGGGACAGGGAAGTATGGCTACACCTTC.

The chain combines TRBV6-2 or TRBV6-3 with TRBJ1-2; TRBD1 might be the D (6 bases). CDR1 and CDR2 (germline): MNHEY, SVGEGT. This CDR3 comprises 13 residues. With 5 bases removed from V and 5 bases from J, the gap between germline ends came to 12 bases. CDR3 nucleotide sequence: TGTGCCAGCAGTCCACAGGGAGGATATGGCTACACCTTC. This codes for CASSPQGGYGYTF.

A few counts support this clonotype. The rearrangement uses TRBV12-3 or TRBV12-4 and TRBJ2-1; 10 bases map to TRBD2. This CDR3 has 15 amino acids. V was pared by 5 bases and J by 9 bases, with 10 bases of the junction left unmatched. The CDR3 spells CASSLGLARRGEQFF. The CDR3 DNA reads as TGTGCCAGCAGTCTGGGACTAGCGAGGAGAGGTGAGCAGTTCTTC.

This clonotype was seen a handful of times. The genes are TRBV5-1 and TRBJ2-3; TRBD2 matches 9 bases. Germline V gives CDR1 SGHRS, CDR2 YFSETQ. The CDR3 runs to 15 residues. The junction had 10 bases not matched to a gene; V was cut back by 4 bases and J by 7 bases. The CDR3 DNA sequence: TGCGCCAGCAGCCGGAATAGCGGGGGTCCCCATACGCAGTATTTT. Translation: CASSRNSGGPHTQYF.

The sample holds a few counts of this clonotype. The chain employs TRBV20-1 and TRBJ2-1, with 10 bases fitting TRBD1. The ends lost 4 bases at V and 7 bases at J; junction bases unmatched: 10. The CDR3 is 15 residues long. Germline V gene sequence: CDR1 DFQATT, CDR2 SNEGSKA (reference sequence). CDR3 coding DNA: TGCAGTGCTACCTCCCCGGGACAGGGGTCGAATGAGCAGTTCTTC. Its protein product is CSATSPGQGSNEQFF.

The CDR3, as DNA: TGCAGTGCTGGGACTAGCGGGGGCCTAGGAGAGGTCGTTGTGTCAGATACGCAGTATTTT. It codes for CSAGTSGGLGEVVVSDTQYF. This chain connects TRBV20-1 to TRBJ2-3; 14 nucleotides line up with TRBD2. The germline V gene encodes CDR1 DFQATT and CDR2 SNEGSKA (reference sequence). This CDR3 spans 20 amino acids. Trimming took 5 bases from V and 4 from J; bases not matched to a gene: 20.

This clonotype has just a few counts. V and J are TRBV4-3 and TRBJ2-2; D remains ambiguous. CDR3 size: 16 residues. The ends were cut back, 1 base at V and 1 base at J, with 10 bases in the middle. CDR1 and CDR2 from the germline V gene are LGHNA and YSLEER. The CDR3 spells CASSQAVGVNTGELFF. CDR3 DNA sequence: TGCGCCAGCAGCCAAGCGGTCGGCGTGAACACCGGGGAGCTGTTTTTT.

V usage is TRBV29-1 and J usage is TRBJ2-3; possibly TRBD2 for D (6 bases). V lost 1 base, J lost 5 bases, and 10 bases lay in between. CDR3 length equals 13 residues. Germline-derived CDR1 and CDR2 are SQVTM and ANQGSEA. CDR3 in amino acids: CSVEVAGRDTQYF. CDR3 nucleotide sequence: TGCAGCGTTGAAGTGGCGGGGAGAGATACGCAGTATTTT.

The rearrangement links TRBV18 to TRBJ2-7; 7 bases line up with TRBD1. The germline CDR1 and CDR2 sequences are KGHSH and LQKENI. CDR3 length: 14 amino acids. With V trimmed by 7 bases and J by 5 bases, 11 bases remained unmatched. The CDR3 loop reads CASFRDRVTDEQYF. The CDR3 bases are TGTGCCAGCTTTCGAGACAGGGTGACGGACGAGCAGTACTTC.

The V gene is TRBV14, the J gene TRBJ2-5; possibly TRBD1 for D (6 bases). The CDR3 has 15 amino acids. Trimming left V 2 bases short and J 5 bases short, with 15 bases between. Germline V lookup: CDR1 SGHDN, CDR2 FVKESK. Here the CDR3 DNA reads TGTGCCAGCAGCCAACAGGGGATCGCGAGCGAGACCCAGTACTTC. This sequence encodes CASSQQGIASETQYF. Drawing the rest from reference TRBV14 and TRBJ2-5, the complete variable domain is EAGVTQFPSHSVIEKGQTVTLRCDPISGHDNLYWYRRVMGKEIKFLLHFVKESKQDESGMPNNRFLAERTGGTYSTLKVQPAELEDSGVYFCASSQQGIASETQYFGPGTRLLVL.

CDR3 loop: CASSLGREVTEAFF. The CDR3 DNA follows: TGTGCCAGCAGCTTAGGCAGGGAGGTCACTGAAGCTTTCTTT. The V and J genes are TRBV7-9 and TRBJ1-1; D may be TRBD1 (5 bases). V was pared by 1 base and J by 4 bases, with 10 bases between. This CDR3 is 14 amino acids long. Germline values: CDR1 SEHNR, CDR2 FQNEAQ (reference sequence).

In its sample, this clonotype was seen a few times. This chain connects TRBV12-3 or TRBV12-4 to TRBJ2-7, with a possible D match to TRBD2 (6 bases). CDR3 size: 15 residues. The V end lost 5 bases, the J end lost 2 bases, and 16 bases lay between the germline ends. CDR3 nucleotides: TGTGCCAGCAGTCCCTCCACCCCGGGAGCCTACGAGCAGTACTTC. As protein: CASSPSTPGAYEQYF.